The present entry profiles one T cell receptor (beta chain) with its context. The sample is drawn from a study of spatial heterogeneity in lung cancer. Study overall: The library had UMIs, and each TCR and UMI pair averaged more than ten raw reads.

A distinct unique molecular identifier was carried by each TCR cDNA molecule. MiXCR was run by TCRdb on the 5' RACE reads, yielding one entry per CDR3 protein. The sample records more than 75,000 distinct CDR3 sequences, 10% to 15% being singletons. After removal of 2 bases from V and 7 bases from J, the junction contained 5 bases not matched to a gene. CDR1 and CDR2 (germline): DFQATT, SNEGSKA (reference sequence). CDR3 length: 14 amino acids. The time point here: sample taken at primary tumor resection. TCRs were sequenced from unsorted whole RNA of tumor, nontumor lung or PBMC. The donor group consisted of 72 patients who had untreated, early-stage non-small cell lung cancer.

The chain joins TRBV20-1 to TRBJ1-6; 7 bases are a match to TRBD1. The sequenced sample was PBMCs, obtained at surgery. This sequence was found in a male donor with early-stage non-small cell lung cancer. CDR3 amino acids: CSARLTGENSPLHF. The CDR3 DNA follows: TGCAGTGCTAGACTAACAGGGGAGAATTCACCCCTCCACTTT.